A single sample gave rise to the 13 T cell receptor beta chains below, sequenced in a study of blood T cells in healthy people across ages. For the second PCR, which ran for 7 to 11 cycles, a sample-barcoded 5' primer and a J-beta primer mix were used. TCRdb recomputed calls from the 5' RACE reads with MiXCR, one row per CDR3 protein. The sample includes 920,000 or so distinct CDR3 sequences, more than 35% of them seen just once. The sequencing sample was made of blood. The receptors come from a woman in her sixties in good health.

The chain recombines TRBV27 with TRBJ1-1; TRBD1 matches at 9 bases. The CDR3 has 14 amino acids. J lost 4 bases, V lost 3 bases, and 3 bases had no gene match. The germline V gene encodes CDR1 MNHEY and CDR2 SMNVEV (reference sequence). CDR3 sequence (DNA): TGTGCCAGCAGTTTTCAGACAGGGGGCACTGAAGCTTTCTTT. This gives the protein CASSFQTGGTEAFF.

This chain uses TRBV5-1 with TRBJ2-5; 7 bases agree with TRBD1. Germline CDR1 is SGHRS and CDR2 is YFSETQ. The CDR3 is 16 amino acids. With 0 bases clipped from V and 2 bases from J, the junction kept 7 bases outside the gene matches. CDR3 sequence: CASSLVGGRGQETQYF. The CDR3 DNA reads TGCGCCAGCAGCTTGGTAGGAGGCAGGGGGCAAGAGACCCAGTACTTC.

The J gene is TRBJ2-7, the V gene TRBV6-6, with 7 bases matching TRBD1. The CDR3 has 15 residues. The V gene end was trimmed by 4 bases and the J gene end by 2 bases; junction bases not matched to a gene: 8. Looked up from germline, CDR1 is MNHNY and CDR2 is SVGAGI (reference sequence). The CDR3 DNA sequence: TGTGCCAGCAGTTCGACAGGGAACCGAGCCTACGAGCAGTACTTC. Protein sequence: CASSSTGNRAYEQYF.

This clonotype was seen a single time. The chain has TRBV2 and TRBJ2-3; D is perhaps TRBD2 (6 bases). The V gene's germline CDR1 is SNHLY and CDR2 FYNNEI. The CDR3 has 17 amino acids. Trimming cost V 6 bases and J 0 bases, with 19 bases left between them. CDR3 nucleotide sequence: TGTGCCAGCAGGCCCCTCTCTAGCGCATCTAGCACAGATACGCAGTATTTT. This encodes CASRPLSSASSTDTQYF. Using reference TRBV2 and TRBJ2-3 for the parts outside the CDR3, the full variable domain is EPEVTQTPSHQVTQMGQEVILRCVPISNHLYFYWYRQILGQKVEFLVSFYNNEISEKSEIFDDQFSVERPDGSNFTLKIRSTKLEDSAMYFCASRPLSSASSTDTQYFGPGTRLTVL.

The chain couples TRBV20-1 to TRBJ2-5; 8 bases map to TRBD2. The CDR3 covers 14 residues. V was pared by 6 bases and J by 2 bases, with 8 bases of the junction left unmatched. Germline CDR1 DFQATT, CDR2 SNEGSKA (reference sequence). The DNA for the CDR3 is TGCAGTGCCCGGGAGGGAGGGCTACAAGAGACCCAGTACTTC. It yields the protein CSAREGGLQETQYF.

The rearrangement uses TRBV5-1 and TRBJ2-2; 13 nucleotides match TRBD2. The junction had 3 bases not matched to a gene; V was cut back by 5 bases and J by 2 bases. This CDR3 region has 16 residues. The germline V gene encodes CDR1 SGHRS and CDR2 YFSETQ. The CDR3 protein is CASRRTSGRNTGELFF. The CDR3 DNA is TGCGCCAGCAGAAGGACTAGCGGGAGAAACACCGGGGAGCTGTTTTTT.

The V and J genes are TRBV5-1 and TRBJ2-4; TRBD1 matches at 9 bases. The CDR3 consists of 14 residues. The V gene end was trimmed by 4 bases and the J gene end by 5 bases; junction bases not matched to a gene: 4. The germline V gene has CDR1 SGHRS and CDR2 YFSETQ. In DNA, the CDR3 is TGCGCCAGCAGCGTCGGACAGGGGCAAAACATTCAGTACTTC. Translated, it gives CASSVGQGQNIQYF. The whole variable domain, filled in from reference TRBV5-1 and TRBJ2-4, reads KAGVTQTPRYLIKTRGQQVTLSCSPISGHRSVSWYQQTPGQGLQFLFEYFSETQRNKGNFPGRFSGRQFSNSRSEMNVSTLELGDSALYLCASSVGQGQNIQYFGAGTRLSVL.

The chain links TRBV6-6 to TRBJ1-2; D call uncertain. Germline CDR1 reads MNHNY; CDR2 reads SVGAGI (reference sequence). The CDR3 loop spans 13 amino acids. The V end lost 2 bases, the J end lost 5 bases, and 9 bases lay between the germline ends. CDR3 amino acids: CASSYGVGYGYTF. The CDR3 bases are TGTGCCAGCAGTTACGGAGTCGGGTATGGCTACACCTTC.

The rearrangement uses TRBV5-1 and TRBJ1-6; TRBD1 agrees at 9 bases. CDR1 is SGHRS, CDR2 YFSETQ, per germline. The CDR3 consists of 14 residues. Losses at the gene ends were 3 bases for V and 9 bases for J; bases not matched to a gene: 4. CDR3 bases: TGCGCCAGCAGCTCAGCGGGACAGGGTTCACCCCTCCACTTT. Amino acid sequence: CASSSAGQGSPLHF.

The chain has TRBV3-1 and TRBJ2-3, with D hard to call. Germline CDR1 is LGHDT and CDR2 is YNNKEL (reference sequence). The V and J ends lost 0 bases and 5 bases respectively, with 9 bases between them. This CDR3 contains 14 residues. Here the CDR3 reads CASSQDPDRDTQYF. CDR3 nucleotide sequence: TGTGCCAGCAGCCAAGATCCCGATCGAGATACGCAGTATTTT.

J is TRBJ1-1 and V is TRBV5-1, with D maybe TRBD1 (5 bases). Germline CDR1 is SGHRS and CDR2 is YFSETQ. The germline V and J ends were trimmed by 0 bases and 4 bases, with 7 bases remaining between them. CDR3 length equals 13 residues. This chain's CDR3 is CASSLVGATEAFF. The CDR3 coding sequence is TGCGCCAGCAGCTTGGTAGGGGCCACTGAAGCTTTCTTT. Complete variable domain (other parts from reference TRBV5-1 and TRBJ1-1): KAGVTQTPRYLIKTRGQQVTLSCSPISGHRSVSWYQQTPGQGLQFLFEYFSETQRNKGNFPGRFSGRQFSNSRSEMNVSTLELGDSALYLCASSLVGATEAFFGQGTRLTVV.

V and J are TRBV28 and TRBJ2-7, with a tentative D call TRBD2 (5 bases). V was cut by 5 bases and J by 7 bases, with 12 bases left in between. CDR1 is MDHEN, CDR2 SYDVKM, per germline. The CDR3 is 12 amino acids. CDR3 nucleotides: TGTGCCAGCAGTCTTACCTCGGGGGAGCAGTACTTC. Encoded protein: CASSLTSGEQYF.

The CDR3 is CASSVTLAGTAEQFF. The CDR3 DNA sequence: TGTGCCAGCAGCGTGACACTAGCGGGAACGGCTGAGCAGTTCTTC. The rearrangement joins TRBV9 to TRBJ2-1; TRBD2 agrees at 10 bases. The CDR3 sequence is 15 residues long. Losses at the gene ends were 2 bases for V and 9 bases for J; bases not matched to a gene: 8. CDR1 and CDR2 (germline): SGDLS, YYNGEE.